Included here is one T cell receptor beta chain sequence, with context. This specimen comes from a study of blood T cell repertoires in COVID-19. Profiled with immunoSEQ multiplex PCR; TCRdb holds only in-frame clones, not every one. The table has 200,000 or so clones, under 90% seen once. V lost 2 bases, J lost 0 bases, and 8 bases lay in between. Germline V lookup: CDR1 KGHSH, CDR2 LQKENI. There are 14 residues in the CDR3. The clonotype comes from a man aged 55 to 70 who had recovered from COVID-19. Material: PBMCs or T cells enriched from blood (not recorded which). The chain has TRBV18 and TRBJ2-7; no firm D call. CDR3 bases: TGTGCCAGCTCACCAGACTTGATCTCCTACGAGCAGTACTTC. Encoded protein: CASSPDLISYEQYF. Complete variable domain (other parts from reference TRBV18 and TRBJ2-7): NAGVMQNPRHLVRRRGQEARLRCSPMKGHSHVYWYRQLPEEGLKFMVYLQKENIIDESGMPKERFSAEFPKEGPSILRIQQVVRGDSAAYFCASSPDLISYEQYFGPGTRLTVT.